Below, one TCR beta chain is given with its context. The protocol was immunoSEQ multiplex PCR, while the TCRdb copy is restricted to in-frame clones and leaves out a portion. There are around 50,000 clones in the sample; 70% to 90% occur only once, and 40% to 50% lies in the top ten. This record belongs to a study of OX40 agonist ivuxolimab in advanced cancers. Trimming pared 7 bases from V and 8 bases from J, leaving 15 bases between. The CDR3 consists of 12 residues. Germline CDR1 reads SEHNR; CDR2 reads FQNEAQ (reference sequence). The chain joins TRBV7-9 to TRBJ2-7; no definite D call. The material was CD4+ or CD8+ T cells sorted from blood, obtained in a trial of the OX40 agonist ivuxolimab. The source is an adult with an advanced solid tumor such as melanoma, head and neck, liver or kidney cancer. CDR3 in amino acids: CASNDLKLKQYF. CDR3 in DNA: TGTGCCAGCAATGATCTGAAGTTGAAGCAGTACTTC.